This T cell receptor beta chain derives from a study of high-grade serous ovarian cancer treatment subgroups. Overall study: Mean per sample: about 14,000 reads, thousands of unique TCR beta rearrangements.

The study, taken as a whole, reports: Tumors within one patient showed repertoire similarity of roughly 0.095 to 0.85.

Method: immunoSEQ multiplex PCR; TCRdb's copy keeps in-frame clones and lacks some. The sample shows about 840 clones, 75% of them seen only once. The tumor samples were collected prior to definitive surgery or chemotherapy. Points on this clone: Its antigen is undetermined.

J lost 3 bases, V lost 5 bases, and 6 bases had no gene match. This CDR3 has 15 residues. Germline lookup yields CDR1 SGHVS and CDR2 FQNEAQ. The rearrangement links TRBV7-8 to TRBJ2-3, with TRBD1 matching 9 bases. The TCR was taken from a human donor with high-grade serous ovarian cancer. Sequencing was carried out using tumor tissue. CDR3: CASSLRQGETDTQYF. In DNA, the CDR3 is TGTGCCAGCAGCCTAAGACAGGGGGAGACAGATACGCAGTATTTT.